The 4 T cell receptor beta chains given below trace back to one sample, sequenced in a study of CD8 T cells in ankylosing spondylitis. General study points: Within ankylosing spondylitis blood, a TCR beta motif made up of eight highly homologous variants appeared to be characteristic.

These receptors have no identified antigens. TCRdb re-analysed the 5' RACE reads in MiXCR, keeping a single row per CDR3 protein. The top ten hold roughly a sixth of the sample, which has about 400,000 distinct CDR3 sequences, approximately 20% seen once. The sample taken for sequencing was blood, either unsorted or a sorted T cell fraction (not recorded which). These receptors came from a male donor with ankylosing spondylitis.

DNA of the CDR3: TGCGCCAGCAGCCAAGCTGCTAGCGGGAGGAGGGATGAGCAGTTCTTC. Encoded protein: CASSQAASGRRDEQFF. The chain links TRBV4-3 to TRBJ2-1, with 11 positions matching TRBD2. Germline V gene data show CDR1 as LGHNA and CDR2 as YSLEER. CDR3 length: 16 amino acids. V lost 1 base to trimming and J lost 8 bases; unmatched junction nucleotides: 7.

The chain recombines TRBV6-5 with TRBJ2-7, with unresolved D. The germline CDR1 and CDR2 sequences are MNHEY and SVGAGI. The length of the CDR3 is 13 residues. V gave up 0 bases and J gave up 4 bases, with 7 bases separating them. CDR3 sequence (DNA): TGTGCCAGCAGTTACTCGATTGGGTACGAGCAGTACTTC. It is translated as CASSYSIGYEQYF.

The chain recombines TRBV7-3 with TRBJ2-2, with 10 bases matching TRBD1. V lost 6 bases and J lost 4; bases outside the gene matches: 5. The CDR3 has 15 amino acids. Germline lookup yields CDR1 SGHTA and CDR2 FQGTGA. For the CDR3, the DNA is TGTGCCAGCAGTTATAGGACAGGGGGCACCGGGGAGCTGTTTTTT. It encodes CASSYRTGGTGELFF.

The chain is built from TRBV25-1 and TRBJ2-1; 12 positions agree with TRBD2. Germline V gene data show CDR1 as MGHDK and CDR2 as SYGVNS. Losses at the gene ends were 0 bases for V and 3 bases for J; bases not matched to a gene: 3. CDR3 length: 17 amino acids. The CDR3 here is CASSEYLTSGSYNEQFF. The CDR3 nucleotides read TGTGCCAGCAGTGAATACCTGACTAGCGGGAGCTACAATGAGCAGTTCTTC.